These 18 T cell receptor beta chains were sequenced from one sample in a study of T cells in localized non-small cell lung cancer. Sequencing used immunoSEQ multiplex PCR; TCRdb keeps in-frame clones, though not all of them. The sample yields about 7,000 clones, under 65% seen once. Sequenced here: lymph node tissue, sampled before any cancer treatment. The receptors were gathered from a female donor of 60 years or more with stage I lung adenocarcinoma.

With regard to this clone: Relative to the germline gene, one junction end is altered; a read error may explain this. The V and J genes are TRBV19 and TRBJ1-2, with TRBD1 as a possible D gene (5 bases). The CDR3 has 11 residues. Per the germline V gene, CDR1 is LNHDA and CDR2 is SQIVND (reference sequence). The CDR3 region is CASKGVYDYTF. DNA for the CDR3: TGTGCCAGTAAAGGGGTGTATGACTACACCTTC.

This chain uses TRBV19 with TRBJ2-3; 9 bases fit TRBD2. Germline V gene sequence: CDR1 LNHDA, CDR2 SQIVND (reference sequence). The V gene end was trimmed by 2 bases and the J gene end by 0 bases; junction bases not matched to a gene: 9. This CDR3 comprises 18 residues. The DNA of the CDR3 is TGTGCCAGTAGTATAACGCGGCTAGCGGGACCTAGCACAGATACGCAGTATTTT. It translates to CASSITRLAGPSTDTQYF.

This clone was counted a few times. As DNA, the CDR3 is TGTGCCAGCAGTGCTCTCGACAGTGATCAGCCCCAGCATTTT. Encoded protein: CASSALDSDQPQHF. The V gene is TRBV6-8, the J gene TRBJ1-5; D possibly corresponds to TRBD1 (5 bases). Germline V gene lookup returns CDR1 MNHGY and CDR2 SAAAGT. V gave up 5 bases and J gave up 5 bases, with 13 bases separating them. There are 14 residues in the CDR3.

This clone was observed a few times. The chain combines TRBV18 with TRBJ2-7; D perhaps matches TRBD1 (7 bases). From germline, CDR1 is KGHSH and CDR2 LQKENI. V lost 11 bases and J lost 6, with 17 bases in between. This CDR3 has 12 residues. The CDR3 is CASPPGGLEQYF. Here the CDR3 DNA reads TGTGCCTCCCCCCCAGGGGGACTCGAGCAGTACTTC.

The chain couples TRBV30 to TRBJ2-3, with D unclear. V was shortened by 6 bases and J by 0 bases, with 7 bases between the two germline ends. The CDR3 sequence is 12 residues long. Looked up from germline, CDR1 is GTSNPN and CDR2 is SVGIG (reference sequence). CDR3 protein: CACGRSTDTQYF. DNA for the CDR3: TGTGCCTGCGGCAGGAGCACAGATACGCAGTATTTT.

The chain carries TRBV9 and TRBJ1-5; the match to TRBD1 covers 7 bases. The germline V gene has CDR1 SGDLS and CDR2 YYNGEE. Germline trimming cut 3 bases from V and 5 bases from J; bases unmatched to any gene: 5. The CDR3 length is 14 residues. The CDR3 DNA is TGTGCCAGCAGCGCAGGGGGGGAACATCAGCCCCAGCATTTT. Its translation is CASSAGGEHQPQHF.

The chain has TRBV19 and TRBJ2-2; D uncertain. Germline V gene lookup returns CDR1 LNHDA and CDR2 SQIVND (reference sequence). V was clipped by 2 bases and J by 4 bases, with 2 bases between them. This CDR3 is built from 12 residues. The CDR3 DNA is TGTGCCAGTAGTATATCCACCGGGGAGCTGTTTTTT. Encoded protein: CASSISTGELFF. Full variable domain (missing parts from reference TRBV19 and TRBJ2-2): DGGITQSPKYLFRKEGQNVTLSCEQNLNHDAMYWYRQDPGQGLRLIYYSQIVNDFQKGDIAEGYSVSREKKESFPLTVTSAQKNPTAFYLCASSISTGELFFGEGSRLTVL.

A note on this clone: Its ends do not fully match the called genes, so a read error is possible. V is TRBV6-1 and J is TRBJ2-4; 8 bases agree with TRBD1. Looked up from germline, CDR1 is MNHNS and CDR2 is SASEGT. The length of the CDR3 is 17 residues. CDR3 DNA sequence: TGTGCCAGCAGTGAACCGACAGGGCAGGGGGCCAAAAACATTCAATACTTC. It codes for CASSEPTGQGAKNIQYF.

The chain links TRBV18 to TRBJ1-2; tentative D call: TRBD1 (5 bases). This CDR3 has 13 residues. In germline, CDR1 is KGHSH, CDR2 LQKENI. Trimming shortened V by 3 bases and J by 5 bases, and 10 bases separated the two germline ends. CDR3 region: CASSPGTDYGYTF. DNA for the CDR3: TGTGCCAGCTCACCTGGGACGGATTATGGCTACACCTTC.

The chain recombines TRBV11-3 with TRBJ1-2, with 7 bases fitting TRBD1. Germline V gene data show CDR1 as SGHNT and CDR2 as YENEEA. The ends lost 2 bases at V and 4 bases at J; junction bases unmatched: 7. The CDR3 is 15 residues long. In DNA form, the CDR3 reads TGTGCCAGCAGCTTAACTCAGGACAGGCTCTATGGCTACACCTTC. Translated, it gives CASSLTQDRLYGYTF.

The chain joins TRBV11-3 to TRBJ2-7; the D is unclear. The germline V gene encodes CDR1 SGHNT and CDR2 YENEEA. This CDR3 is built from 14 residues. Trimming pared 1 base from V and 5 bases from J, leaving 12 bases between. The DNA of the CDR3 is TGTGCCAGCAGCTTAGGTCAGGTTAGGGACGAGCAGTACTTC. This encodes CASSLGQVRDEQYF.

J is TRBJ2-1 and V is TRBV28, with 7 bases aligning to TRBD2. The V segment lost 4 bases and the J segment 4 bases; nucleotides outside the gene matches: 7. Germline assignment: CDR1 MDHEN and CDR2 SYDVKM. The length of the CDR3 is 15 residues. CDR3 coding DNA: TGTGCCAGCAGTTCGGGACTAACAACTTACAATGAGCAGTTCTTC. Translation gives CASSSGLTTYNEQFF.

The rearrangement links TRBV11-3 to TRBJ2-2, with D tentatively TRBD1 (6 bases). Trimming took 5 bases from V and 3 from J, leaving 13 bases between them. The germline CDR1 and CDR2 sequences are SGHNT and YENEEA. The CDR3 is 15 amino acids. The CDR3 DNA reads TGTGCCAGCAGCCTACAGGGTTTCGACACCGGGGAGCTGTTTTTT. It encodes CASSLQGFDTGELFF.

The sample holds a few counts of this clone. The rearrangement links TRBV11-3 to TRBJ2-7, with 13 bases that match TRBD2. Germline V gives CDR1 SGHNT, CDR2 YENEEA. Trimming at V came to 5 bases and at J to 0 bases, leaving 1 base not matched to a gene. The CDR3 extends over 15 amino acids. In nucleotides, the CDR3 is TGTGCCAGCAGCCGGACTAGCGGGAGCTCCTACGAGCAGTACTTC. It encodes CASSRTSGSSYEQYF.

The V gene is TRBV19, the J gene TRBJ2-3; D possibly corresponds to TRBD1 (5 bases). The CDR3 consists of 16 residues. Trimming pared 8 bases from V and 3 bases from J, leaving 21 bases between. Germline-derived CDR1 and CDR2 are LNHDA and SQIVND (reference sequence). The CDR3 sequence: CASPPQGEWETDTQYF. CDR3 nucleotides: TGTGCCAGTCCTCCTCAAGGGGAATGGGAAACAGATACGCAGTATTTT.

This clone has more than one count but fewer than ten. The chain uses TRBV6-8 and TRBJ1-1; TRBD1 might be the D (6 bases). V lost 10 bases to trimming and J lost 3 bases, with 15 bases between them. The germline CDR1 and CDR2 sequences are MNHGY and SAAAGT. The CDR3 loop spans 13 amino acids. The CDR3 region has the DNA TGTGCCATCAGCCAGGACAGTTACACTGAAGCTTTCTTT. It yields the protein CAISQDSYTEAFF.

In this sample, this clone is medium-sized. Other DNA sequences of this sample code for an identical CDR3. The chain couples TRBV6-8 to TRBJ1-5; D unresolved. V lost 7 bases and J 1 base, leaving 11 bases between the germline ends. The CDR3 spans 14 residues. CDR1 is MNHGY, CDR2 SAAAGT, per germline. CDR3 in amino acids: CASTPPGSNQPQHF. In DNA form, the CDR3 reads TGTGCCAGCACCCCCCCAGGAAGCAATCAGCCCCAGCATTTT.

This clone was picked up a small number of times. This rearrangement joins TRBV9 to TRBJ2-7; 7 positions match TRBD1. CDR3 length: 15 residues. The trim removed 5 bases at V and 0 bases at J, leaving 8 bases unmatched. Germline V gives CDR1 SGDLS, CDR2 YYNGEE. The CDR3 reads CASSQGVLSSYEQYF. For the CDR3, the DNA is TGTGCCAGCAGTCAGGGGGTTCTCAGCTCCTACGAGCAGTACTTC.